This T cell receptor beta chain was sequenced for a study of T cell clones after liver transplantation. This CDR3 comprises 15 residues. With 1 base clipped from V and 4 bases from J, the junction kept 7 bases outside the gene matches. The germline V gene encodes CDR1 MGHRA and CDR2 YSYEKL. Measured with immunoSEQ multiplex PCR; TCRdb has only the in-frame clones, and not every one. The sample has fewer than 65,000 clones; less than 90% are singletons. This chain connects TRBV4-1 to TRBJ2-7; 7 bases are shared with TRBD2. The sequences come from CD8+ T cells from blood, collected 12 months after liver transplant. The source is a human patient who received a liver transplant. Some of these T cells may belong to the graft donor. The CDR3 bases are TGCGCCAGCAGCCAAGTTCCAGCGGGGCCTTACGAGCAGTACTTC. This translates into CASSQVPAGPYEQYF.